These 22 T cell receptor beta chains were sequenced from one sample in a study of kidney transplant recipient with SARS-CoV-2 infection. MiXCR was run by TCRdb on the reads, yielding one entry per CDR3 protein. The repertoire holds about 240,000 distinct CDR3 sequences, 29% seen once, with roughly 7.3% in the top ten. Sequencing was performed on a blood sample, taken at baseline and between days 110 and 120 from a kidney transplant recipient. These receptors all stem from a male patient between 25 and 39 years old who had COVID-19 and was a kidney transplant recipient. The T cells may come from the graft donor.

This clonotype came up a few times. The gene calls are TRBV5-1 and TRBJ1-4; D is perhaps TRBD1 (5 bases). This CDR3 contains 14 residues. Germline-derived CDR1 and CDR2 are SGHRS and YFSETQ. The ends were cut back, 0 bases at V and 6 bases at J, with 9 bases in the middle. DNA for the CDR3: TGCGCCAGCAGCTTGGACCCAGGGTATGAAAAACTGTTTTTT. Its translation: CASSLDPGYEKLFF.

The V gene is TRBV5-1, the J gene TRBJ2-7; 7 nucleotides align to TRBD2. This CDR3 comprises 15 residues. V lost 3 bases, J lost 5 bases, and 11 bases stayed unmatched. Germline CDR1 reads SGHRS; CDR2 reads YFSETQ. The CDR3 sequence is CASSSGLVGSNEQYF. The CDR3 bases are TGCGCCAGCAGCTCCGGACTAGTGGGTTCCAACGAGCAGTACTTC.

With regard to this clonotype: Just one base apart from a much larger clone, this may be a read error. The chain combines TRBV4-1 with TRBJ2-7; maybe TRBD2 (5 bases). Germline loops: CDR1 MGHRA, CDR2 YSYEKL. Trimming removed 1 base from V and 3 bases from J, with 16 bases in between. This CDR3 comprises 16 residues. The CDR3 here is CASSQGTGGLLYEQYF. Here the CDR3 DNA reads TGCGCCAGCAGCCAAGGGACTGGCGGGTTACTCTACGAGCAGTACTTC.

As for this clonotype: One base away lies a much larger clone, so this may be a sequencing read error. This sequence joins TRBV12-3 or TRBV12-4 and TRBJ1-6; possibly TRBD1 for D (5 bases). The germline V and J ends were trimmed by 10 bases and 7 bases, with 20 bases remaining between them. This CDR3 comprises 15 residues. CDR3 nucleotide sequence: TGTGCCACCCGGGACTCACCTAATTGGAATTCACCCCTCCACTTT. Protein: CATRDSPNWNSPLHF.

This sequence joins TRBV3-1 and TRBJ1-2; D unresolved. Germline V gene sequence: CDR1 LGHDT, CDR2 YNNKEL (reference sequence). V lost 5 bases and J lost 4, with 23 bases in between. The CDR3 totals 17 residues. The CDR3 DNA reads TGTGCCAGCAGCTCTCGCCACACCCTTCGAAAGACCTATGGCTACACCTTC. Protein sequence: CASSSRHTLRKTYGYTF.

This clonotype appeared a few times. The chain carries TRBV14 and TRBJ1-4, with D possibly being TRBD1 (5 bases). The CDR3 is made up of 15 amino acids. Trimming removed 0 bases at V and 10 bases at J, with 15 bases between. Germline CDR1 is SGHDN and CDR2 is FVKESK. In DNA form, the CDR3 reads TGTGCCAGCAGCCAAGATGGGTCAGGGCTTGGAAAACTGTTTTTT. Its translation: CASSQDGSGLGKLFF.

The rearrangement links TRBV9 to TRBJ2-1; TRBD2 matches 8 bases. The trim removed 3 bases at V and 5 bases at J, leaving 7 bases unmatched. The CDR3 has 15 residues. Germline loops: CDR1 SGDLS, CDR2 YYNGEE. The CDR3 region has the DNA TGTGCCAGCAGCGCCGGGGGGGCGCGTCACAATGAGCAGTTCTTC. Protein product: CASSAGGARHNEQFF. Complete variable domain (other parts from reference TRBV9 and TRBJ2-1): DSGVTQTPKHLITATGQRVTLRCSPRSGDLSVYWYQQSLDQGLQFLIQYYNGEERAKGNILERFSAQQFPDLHSELNLSSLELGDSALYFCASSAGGARHNEQFFGPGTRLTVL.

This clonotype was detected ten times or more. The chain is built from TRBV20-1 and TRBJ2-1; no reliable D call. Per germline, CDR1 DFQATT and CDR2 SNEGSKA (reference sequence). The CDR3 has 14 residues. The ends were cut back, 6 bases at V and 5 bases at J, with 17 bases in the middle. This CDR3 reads CSASPHGDDNEQFF. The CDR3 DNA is TGCAGTGCCTCGCCCCATGGCGACGACAATGAGCAGTTCTTC.

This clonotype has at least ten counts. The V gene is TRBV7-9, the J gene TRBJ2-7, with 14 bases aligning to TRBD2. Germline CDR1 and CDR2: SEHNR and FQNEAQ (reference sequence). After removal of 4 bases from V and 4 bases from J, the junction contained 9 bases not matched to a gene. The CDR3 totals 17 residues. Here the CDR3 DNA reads TGTGCCAGCAGCTGGGGACTAGCGGGAGCTGCTGGATACGAGCAGTACTTC. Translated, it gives CASSWGLAGAAGYEQYF.

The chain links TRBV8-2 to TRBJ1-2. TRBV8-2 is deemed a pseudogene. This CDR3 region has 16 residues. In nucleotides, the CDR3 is TGTGGCAGTAGTTATTTTGATAGCCGAAAGACCTATGGCTACACCTTC. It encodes CGSSYFDSRKTYGYTF.

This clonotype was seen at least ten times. The CDR3 reads CASSLSRVAYYGYTF. As DNA, the CDR3 is TGTGCCAGCAGCCTTTCCAGGGTAGCGTACTATGGCTACACCTTC. This sequence joins TRBV3-1 and TRBJ1-2, with D possibly being TRBD1 (5 bases). V lost 4 bases and J 3 bases, leaving 15 bases between the germline ends. Germline lookup yields CDR1 LGHDT and CDR2 YNNKEL (reference sequence). The CDR3 totals 15 residues.

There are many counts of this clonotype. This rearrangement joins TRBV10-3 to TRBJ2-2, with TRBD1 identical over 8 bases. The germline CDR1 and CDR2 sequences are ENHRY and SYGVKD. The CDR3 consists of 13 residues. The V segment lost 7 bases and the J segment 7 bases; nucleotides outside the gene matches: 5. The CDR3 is CAITGGDGGELFF. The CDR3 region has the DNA TGTGCCATCACAGGGGGCGACGGCGGGGAGCTGTTTTTT.

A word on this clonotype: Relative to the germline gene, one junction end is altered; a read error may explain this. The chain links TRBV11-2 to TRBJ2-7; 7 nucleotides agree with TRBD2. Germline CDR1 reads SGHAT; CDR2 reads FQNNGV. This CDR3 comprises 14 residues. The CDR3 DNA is TGTGCCAGCAGCTTAGCCCGAGGGGACTACGATCAGTACTTC. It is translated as CASSLARGDYDQYF.

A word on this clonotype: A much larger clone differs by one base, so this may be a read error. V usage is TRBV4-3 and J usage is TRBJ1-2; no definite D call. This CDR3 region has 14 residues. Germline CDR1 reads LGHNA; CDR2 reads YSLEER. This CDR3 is CANSQDVRSYGYTF. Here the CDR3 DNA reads TGCGCCAACAGCCAAGATGTCAGGTCCTATGGCTACACCTTC.

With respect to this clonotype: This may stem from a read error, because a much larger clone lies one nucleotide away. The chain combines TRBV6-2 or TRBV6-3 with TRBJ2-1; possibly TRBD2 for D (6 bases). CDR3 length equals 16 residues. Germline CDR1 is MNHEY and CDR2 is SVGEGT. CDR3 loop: CASSYSRDSRPNEQSF. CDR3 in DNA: TGTGCCAGCAGTTACTCGAGGGACTCCCGGCCCAATGAGCAGTCCTTC.

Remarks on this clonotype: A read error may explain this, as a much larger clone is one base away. CDR3 protein: CASKDGVPGKTYGYTF. CDR3 DNA: TGTGCCAGCAAAGACGGCGTACCAGGAAAGACCTATGGCTACACCTTC. This chain connects TRBV5-4 to TRBJ1-2; D is uncertain. Germline values: CDR1 SGHNT, CDR2 YYREEE (reference sequence). CDR3 length equals 16 residues. V was pared by 6 bases and J by 4 bases, with 22 bases between.

In nucleotides, the CDR3 is TGTGCCAGTAGTAGAAACAGGGGGGGAACAGATACGCAGTATTTT. It encodes CASSRNRGGTDTQYF. The rearrangement uses TRBV19 and TRBJ2-3; tentative D call: TRBD1 (8 bases). V was pared by 4 bases and J by 3 bases, with 14 bases between. Germline V lookup: CDR1 LNHDA, CDR2 SQIVND (reference sequence). This CDR3 contains 15 residues.

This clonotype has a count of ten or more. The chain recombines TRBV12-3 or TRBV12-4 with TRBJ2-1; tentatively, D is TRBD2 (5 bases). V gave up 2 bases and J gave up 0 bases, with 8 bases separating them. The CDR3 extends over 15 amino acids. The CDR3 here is CASSLTGNSYNEQFF. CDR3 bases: TGTGCCAGCAGTTTAACGGGGAACTCCTACAATGAGCAGTTCTTC.

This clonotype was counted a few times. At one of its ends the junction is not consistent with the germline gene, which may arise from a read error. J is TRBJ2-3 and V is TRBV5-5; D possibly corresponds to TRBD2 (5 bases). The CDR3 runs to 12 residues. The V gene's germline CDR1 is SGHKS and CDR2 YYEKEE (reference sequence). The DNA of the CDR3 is TGTGCCAGCAGCTTCGACGGGATTCCTCTGCCTTTT. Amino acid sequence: CASSFDGIPLPF.

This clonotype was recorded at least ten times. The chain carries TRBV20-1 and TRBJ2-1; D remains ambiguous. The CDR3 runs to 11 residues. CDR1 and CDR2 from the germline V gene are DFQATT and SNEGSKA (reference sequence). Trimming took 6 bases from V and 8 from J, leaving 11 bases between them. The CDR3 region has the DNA TGCAGTGCGCTTCTAGGGCATGAGCAGTTCTTC. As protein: CSALLGHEQFF.

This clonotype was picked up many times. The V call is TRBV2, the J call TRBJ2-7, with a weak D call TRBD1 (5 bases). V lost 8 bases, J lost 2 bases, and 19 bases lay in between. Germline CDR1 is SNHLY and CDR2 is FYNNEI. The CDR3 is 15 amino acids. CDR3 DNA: TGTGCCAGCGGTGTGGGTTCAGGGAACCCCTACGAGCAGTACTTC. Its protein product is CASGVGSGNPYEQYF.

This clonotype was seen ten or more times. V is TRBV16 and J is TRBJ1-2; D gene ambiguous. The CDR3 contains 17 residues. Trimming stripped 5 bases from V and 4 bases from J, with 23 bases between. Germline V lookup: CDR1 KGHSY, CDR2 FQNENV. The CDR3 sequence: CASSWTGVVRKTYGYTF. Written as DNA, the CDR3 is TGTGCCAGCAGCTGGACTGGGGTCGTTAGAAAGACCTATGGCTACACCTTC.